The clone carrying this TCR beta chain appeared once. Its antigen is as yet unknown. The data belong to a study of T-cell memory formation after mild COVID-19. As for the study in general: TCR clusters were mostly confined to one donor each.

J lost 3 bases, V lost 4 bases, and 10 bases had no gene match. The CDR3 contains 16 residues. The germline V gene has CDR1 MNHEY and CDR2 SMNVEV (reference sequence). Employing constant-segment primers, 5'RACE generated TCR alpha and TCR beta cDNA libraries bearing sample barcodes and UMIs. TCRdb reprocessed the 5' RACE reads via MiXCR and lists one record per CDR3 protein. The sample has 120,000 to 150,000 distinct CDR3 sequences; about a fifth are singletons. Study outcomes and limitations: Prior to infection, memory already included some responding clones, suggesting cross-reactive memory joined. CD4+ clones that contracted lay mainly in CM and EM; CD8+ ones lay in EMRA.

The chain couples TRBV27 to TRBJ2-7, with 9 bases lining up with TRBD1. This TCR was sampled from an adult woman who had mild COVID-19 (a few samples of this study predate the infection). Cell type and time point are not known. The sequenced sample consisted of PBMCs or a T cell subset sorted from them (not recorded which). The CDR3, as DNA: TGTGCCAGCAGTTCCCACCCAGGGACAGGGATCTACGAGCAGTACTTC. It translates to CASSSHPGTGIYEQYF.